Reported below is one T cell receptor (beta chain). The data originate from a study of blood T cell repertoires in COVID-19. Across the study: Sources were T cells, B-cell-depleted T cells, or PBMCs; the material itself was cDNA or gDNA.

Per the original data handling: Reference gene primers were amplified, and this amplification served to estimate nucleated cell counts. Clones were sequenced by immunoSEQ multiplex PCR, and TCRdb holds only the in-frame ones, with some missing. V and J calls and clone size are as listed in that table; D and trimming were resolved from the DNA. The table has 200,000 or so clones, 84% seen once; the top ten hold 2% to 2.5%. Between the trimmed V and J ends, which lost 2 bases and 0 bases, there was a span of 14 bases. Per germline, CDR1 SGHAT and CDR2 FQNNGV. The CDR3 covers 18 residues. This chain joins TRBV11-2 and TRBJ2-6, with D unclear. The specimen was peripheral blood. The receptor was derived from a woman between 55 and 75 years old with acute or convalescent COVID-19. CDR3 protein: CASSLRFRQNSGANVLTF. CDR3 nucleotide sequence: TGTGCCAGCAGCTTACGATTTCGACAAAACTCTGGGGCCAACGTCCTGACTTTC.